The 30 T cell receptor beta chains in this list originate from one sample, sequenced in a study of T cells in Graves' hyperthyroidism and ophthalmopathy. The investigators amplified TCR beta CDR3 regions from RNA transcripts. With the HTBI primer set, the TCR CDR3 went through a first round of RT-PCR. TCRdb analysed the multiplex PCR reads with MiXCR anew, one entry per CDR3 protein. The table shows fewer than 350,000 distinct CDR3 sequences, with over 15% occurring only once. Specimen: blood. The receptors derive from a woman aged 35 to 49 with Graves' ophthalmopathy.

Points on this clonotype: Since a much larger clone is just one base distant, this may be a read error. CDR3 bases: TGTGCCTGGAGTCGGATTGACTCCTACGAGCAGTACTTC. It is translated as CAWSRIDSYEQYF. The rearrangement uses TRBV30 and TRBJ2-7; no definite D call. Trimming cost V 2 bases and J 0 bases, with 8 bases left between them. Germline CDR1 is GTSNPN and CDR2 is SVGIG (reference sequence). The CDR3 runs 13 residues. Supplemented by reference TRBV30 and TRBJ2-7, the full variable domain reads SQTIHQWPATLVQPVGSPLSLECTVEGTSNPNLYWYRQAAGRGLQLLFYSVGIGQISSEVPQNLSASRPQDRQFILSSKKLLLSDSGFYLCAWSRIDSYEQYFGPGTRLTVT.

The V and J genes are TRBV28 and TRBJ2-5; D not certain. V was clipped by 6 bases and J by 4 bases, with 6 bases between them. Per germline, CDR1 MDHEN and CDR2 SYDVKM. This CDR3 spans 11 amino acids. The CDR3 region has the DNA TGTGCCAGCAGGACATTAGAGACCCAGTACTTC. It is translated as CASRTLETQYF.

A note on this clonotype: A much larger clone differs from this one at a single base, so this may be a read error. The rearrangement links TRBV24-1 to TRBJ2-5, with a weak D call TRBD1 (6 bases). The germline gives CDR1 KGHDR, CDR2 SFDVKD. The CDR3 extends over 15 amino acids. The chain's CDR3 is CATSDSDRYQETLYF. The CDR3 nucleotides read TGTGCCACCAGTGATTCCGACAGGTACCAAGAGACCCTGTACTTC.

This clonotype was picked up many times. J is TRBJ2-5 and V is TRBV6-1, with D unresolved. The CDR3 spans 14 residues. Trimming pared 1 base from V and 3 bases from J, leaving 9 bases between. Germline lookup yields CDR1 MNHNS and CDR2 SASEGT. In DNA form, the CDR3 reads TGTGCCAGCAGTGAAGGGGGAACGAAAGAGACCCAGTACTTC. Its protein product is CASSEGGTKETQYF.

This clonotype was detected many times. The V and J genes are TRBV19 and TRBJ1-1; TRBD1 might be the D (6 bases). V lost 6 bases and J lost 0, with 11 bases in between. The CDR3 is 14 residues long. Germline-derived CDR1 and CDR2 are LNHDA and SQIVND (reference sequence). CDR3 sequence: CASRAGQLNTEAFF. Written as DNA, the CDR3 is TGTGCCAGTAGGGCAGGACAGCTGAACACTGAAGCTTTCTTT.

The J gene is TRBJ2-7, the V gene TRBV6-2 or TRBV6-3; D not certain. Germline V lookup: CDR1 MNHEY, CDR2 SVGEGT. The CDR3 sequence is 13 residues long. The V gene lost 2 bases and the J gene lost 3 bases, with 8 bases spanning the gap. CDR3 amino acids: CASSYSEYYEQYF. Here the CDR3 DNA reads TGTGCCAGCAGTTACAGTGAGTACTACGAGCAGTACTTC.

This clonotype came up many times. The V gene is TRBV13, the J gene TRBJ2-7; D perhaps matches TRBD2 (5 bases). The germline gives CDR1 PRHDT, CDR2 FYEKMQ (reference sequence). Trimming removed 5 bases at V and 4 bases at J, with 15 bases between. This CDR3 spans 14 amino acids. The CDR3, as DNA: TGTGCCAGCAGCCACTTCGAGGGCGGGTACGAGCAGTACTTC. This translates into CASSHFEGGYEQYF. Drawing the rest from reference TRBV13 and TRBJ2-7, the complete variable domain is AAGVIQSPRHLIKEKRETATLKCYPIPRHDTVYWYQQGPGQDPQFLISFYEKMQSDKGSIPDRFSAQQFSDYHSELNMSSLELGDSALYFCASSHFEGGYEQYFGPGTRLTVT.

CDR3 region: CSAETVPNYGYTF. DNA for the CDR3: TGCAGCGCTGAGACGGTGCCTAACTATGGCTACACCTTC. This chain uses TRBV29-1 with TRBJ1-2; no clear D. V lost 7 bases, J lost 0 bases, and 12 bases lay in between. Per the germline V gene, CDR1 is SQVTM and CDR2 is ANQGSEA. The CDR3 has 13 residues.

This clonotype was detected many times. The chain couples TRBV20-1 to TRBJ2-7; D might be TRBD2 (6 bases). Germline assignment: CDR1 DFQATT and CDR2 SNEGSKA (reference sequence). This CDR3 region has 15 residues. V was shortened by 3 bases and J by 0 bases, with 15 bases between the two germline ends. In DNA form, the CDR3 reads TGCAGTGCTAGGGCCGGGACTCACGCCTCCTACGAGCAGTACTTC. Amino acids: CSARAGTHASYEQYF.

This clonotype was recorded at least ten times. This chain joins TRBV28 and TRBJ2-7, with unresolved D. Germline V gene sequence: CDR1 MDHEN, CDR2 SYDVKM. Trimming took 4 bases from V and 2 from J, leaving 9 bases between them. The CDR3 is made up of 13 amino acids. In nucleotides, the CDR3 is TGTGCCAGCAGTTACGGTTTACCCTACGAGCAGTACTTC. Residues: CASSYGLPYEQYF.

This chain joins TRBV27 and TRBJ1-3; D may be TRBD1 (6 bases). V was trimmed by 6 bases and J by 2 bases, leaving 23 bases between them. CDR3 length: 18 residues. The germline V gene has CDR1 MNHEY and CDR2 SMNVEV (reference sequence). Here the CDR3 DNA reads TGTGCCAGCAGGAGCATGGACAGACGGGGAGTTCCTGGAAACACCATATATTTT. This codes for CASRSMDRRGVPGNTIYF.

The table lists this clonotype with many counts. The V gene is TRBV4-1, the J gene TRBJ1-2; unclear D gene. The CDR3 runs 16 residues. V lost 0 bases to trimming and J lost 1 base, with 12 bases between them. Germline CDR1 and CDR2: MGHRA and YSYEKL. The CDR3 DNA reads TGCGCCAGCAGCCAAGATTGGGATAACTTTAACTATGGCTACACCTTC. Translating it yields CASSQDWDNFNYGYTF.

This clonotype was observed at least ten times. The chain carries TRBV3-1 and TRBJ2-5; TRBD2 matches 8 bases. V shed 0 bases and J 5 bases; nucleotides not matched to a gene: 2. This CDR3 is built from 14 residues. Germline-derived CDR1 and CDR2 are LGHDT and YNNKEL (reference sequence). The CDR3 DNA follows: TGTGCCAGCAGCCAAGATTTAGCGGGGGAGACCCAGTACTTC. It codes for CASSQDLAGETQYF.

This clonotype was picked up a small number of times. V is TRBV5-1 and J is TRBJ1-2, with 8 bases lining up with TRBD1. Looked up from germline, CDR1 is SGHRS and CDR2 is YFSETQ. This CDR3 spans 14 amino acids. The V segment lost 0 bases and the J segment 6 bases; nucleotides outside the gene matches: 4. This chain's CDR3 is CASSLERTGHGYTF. CDR3 nucleotide sequence: TGCGCCAGCAGCTTGGAGAGGACAGGGCATGGCTACACCTTC.

This clonotype was picked up many times. The rearrangement links TRBV28 to TRBJ1-1; D is perhaps TRBD1 (5 bases). The CDR3 covers 14 residues. CDR1 and CDR2 from the germline V gene are MDHEN and SYDVKM. The ends were cut back, 8 bases at V and 1 base at J, with 14 bases in the middle. The CDR3 here is CASRGWVSNTEAFF. The DNA for the CDR3 is TGTGCCAGCCGGGGCTGGGTCTCGAACACTGAAGCTTTCTTT. Full variable domain (remainder filled in from reference TRBV28 and TRBJ1-1): DVKVTQSSRYLVKRTGEKVFLECVQDMDHENMFWYRQDPGLGLRLIYFSYDVKMKEKGDIPEGYSVSREKKERFSLILESASTNQTSMYLCASRGWVSNTEAFFGQGTRLTVV.

This clonotype was detected ten times or more. The chain is built from TRBV19 and TRBJ2-7, with 8 nucleotides matching TRBD1. This CDR3 is 15 amino acids long. V trimming: 2 bases; J trimming: 3 bases; junction bases outside the gene matches: 6. Germline V CDR1 and CDR2: LNHDA, SQIVND (reference sequence). This CDR3 is CASSISGDRIYEQYF. CDR3 nucleotides: TGTGCCAGTAGTATATCGGGGGACAGGATCTACGAGCAGTACTTC.

This clonotype has a count of ten or more. The CDR3 sequence: CAWSSTGWTEAFF. CDR3 DNA: TGTGCCTGGAGTTCGACAGGGTGGACTGAAGCTTTCTTT. The V and J genes are TRBV30 and TRBJ1-1, with TRBD1 matching over 7 bases. CDR1 GTSNPN and CDR2 SVGIG come from the germline V gene (reference sequence). The CDR3 has 13 residues. V was pared by 2 bases and J by 5 bases, with 5 bases of the junction left unmatched.

This clonotype was counted many times. The gene calls are TRBV10-3 and TRBJ2-7; 10 bases line up with TRBD2. Germline-derived CDR1 and CDR2 are ENHRY and SYGVKD. After removal of 0 bases from V and 4 bases from J, the junction contained 9 bases not matched to a gene. The CDR3 length is 17 residues. DNA for the CDR3: TGTGCCATCAGTGAGTCAAGCGGGCTAGCGGGAGCGTACGAGCAGTACTTC. This codes for CAISESSGLAGAYEQYF.

This clonotype came up a few times. This sequence joins TRBV10-3 and TRBJ2-3; D is possibly TRBD1 (6 bases). CDR1 and CDR2 (germline): ENHRY, SYGVKD. With 7 bases removed from V and 0 bases from J, the gap between germline ends came to 8 bases. The CDR3 sequence is 13 residues long. The CDR3 region is CAIKTGSTDTQYF. The CDR3 DNA reads as TGTGCCATCAAAACAGGGAGCACAGATACGCAGTATTTT.

This clonotype appeared many times. The chain carries TRBV11-2 and TRBJ2-7; D not resolved. V gave up 6 bases and J gave up 0 bases, with 12 bases separating them. The CDR3 totals 14 residues. The germline CDR1 and CDR2 sequences are SGHAT and FQNNGV. This CDR3 is CASRPSAASYEQYF. Written as DNA, the CDR3 is TGTGCCAGCAGACCCTCGGCAGCCTCCTACGAGCAGTACTTC.

The chain is built from TRBV12-3 or TRBV12-4 and TRBJ2-5; 12 bases line up with TRBD2. V dropped 6 bases and J dropped 5; count of bases not matched to a gene: 4. The CDR3 runs to 14 residues. The CDR3 region has the DNA TGTGCCAGCAGGACTAGCGGGAGCCGTGAGACCCAGTACTTC. It is translated as CASRTSGSRETQYF.

About this clonotype itself: A much larger clone differs by one base, so this may be a read error. The chain uses TRBV4-2 and TRBJ2-2; D possibly matches TRBD1 or TRBD2 (5 bases each). From germline, CDR1 is LGHNA and CDR2 YNFKEQ. The CDR3 loop spans 19 amino acids. Trimming took 0 bases from V and 7 from J, leaving 24 bases between them. CDR3 nucleotide sequence: TGTGCCAGCAGCCAAGATGCCACCGGGGCCTCAGGAGCGGTCGGGGAGCTGTTTTTT. Its protein product is CASSQDATGASGAVGELFF.

In this sample, this clonotype turned up many times. The V gene is TRBV28, the J gene TRBJ1-1; D uncertain. The CDR3 sequence is 16 residues long. Between the trimmed V and J ends, which lost 2 bases and 1 base, there was a span of 14 bases. Germline CDR1 is MDHEN and CDR2 is SYDVKM. The CDR3 nucleotides are TGTGCCAGCAGTTTAGTCTTTCGGGCCCGGAACACTGAAGCTTTCTTT. Encoded protein: CASSLVFRARNTEAFF.

This clonotype has a count of ten or more. The CDR3 DNA sequence: TGTGCCAGCAGTTACGCGGGACTAGCGGGAGATCCAGAGACCCAGTACTTC. The encoded protein is CASSYAGLAGDPETQYF. The chain employs TRBV6-5 and TRBJ2-5, with TRBD2 identical over 14 bases. Losses at the gene ends were 2 bases for V and 4 bases for J; bases not matched to a gene: 6. The CDR3 runs to 17 residues. The germline CDR1 and CDR2 sequences are MNHEY and SVGAGI.

Comment on this clonotype: A read error may explain this, as a much larger clone is one base away. The chain employs TRBV30 and TRBJ1-5; D possibly corresponds to TRBD1 (5 bases). This CDR3 contains 15 residues. Trimming left V 2 bases short and J 4 bases short, with 15 bases between. Germline V gene lookup returns CDR1 GTSNPN and CDR2 SVGIG (reference sequence). The CDR3 spells CAWSPPGLVNQPQHF. CDR3 nucleotide sequence: TGTGCCTGGAGTCCCCCAGGGTTAGTAAATCAGCCCCAGCATTTT.

This clonotype was recorded many times. V is TRBV20-1 and J is TRBJ2-7; weak D call: TRBD2 (6 bases). Germline loops: CDR1 DFQATT, CDR2 SNEGSKA (reference sequence). Trimming shortened V by 0 bases and J by 4 bases, and 10 bases separated the two germline ends. The CDR3 is made up of 13 amino acids. The CDR3 is CSARDQTRYEQYF. CDR3 coding DNA: TGCAGTGCTAGAGACCAGACTAGGTACGAGCAGTACTTC.

This clonotype has ten or more counts. The chain employs TRBV2 and TRBJ2-7, with 9 bases lining up with TRBD1. V lost 6 bases to trimming and J lost 3 bases; unmatched junction nucleotides: 3. The CDR3 is 13 amino acids. Germline CDR1 is SNHLY and CDR2 is FYNNEI. The CDR3 nucleotides read TGTGCCAGCAGGAGGGGACAGGGCTACGAGCAGTACTTC. Its translation is CASRRGQGYEQYF. Combining the CDR3 with reference TRBV2 and TRBJ2-7 gives the whole variable domain EPEVTQTPSHQVTQMGQEVILRCVPISNHLYFYWYRQILGQKVEFLVSFYNNEISEKSEIFDDQFSVERPDGSNFTLKIRSTKLEDSAMYFCASRRGQGYEQYFGPGTRLTVT.

This clonotype was recorded many times. V is TRBV20-1 and J is TRBJ2-5; 9 positions match TRBD1. CDR1 is DFQATT and CDR2 is SNEGSKA in the germline V gene (reference sequence). V shed 6 bases, J shed 4 bases, and the junction held 3 bases outside the gene matches. There are 12 residues in the CDR3. The DNA for the CDR3 is TGCAGTGCGCCGGGACAGGGAGAGACCCAGTACTTC. Translating it yields CSAPGQGETQYF.

The V and J genes are TRBV6-1 and TRBJ2-4; 9 nucleotides match TRBD1. The V and J ends lost 6 bases and 7 bases, in that order; junction bases with no gene match: 7. Per germline, CDR1 MNHNS and CDR2 SASEGT. The length of the CDR3 is 14 residues. The DNA of the CDR3 is TGTGCCAGCAGCCCGGGACAGGGAGTCAACATTCAGTACTTC. Amino acid sequence: CASSPGQGVNIQYF.

This clonotype was recorded at least ten times. This rearrangement joins TRBV19 to TRBJ1-1; the match to TRBD1 covers 8 bases. Germline CDR1 LNHDA, CDR2 SQIVND (reference sequence). Unmatched junction bases numbered 7, after V lost 3 bases and J lost 1 base. This CDR3 comprises 16 residues. The CDR3: CASSILPGQENTEAFF. CDR3 nucleotides: TGTGCCAGTAGTATTCTACCGGGACAGGAGAACACTGAAGCTTTCTTT.